The TCR beta chain under discussion was sequenced for a study of T cell responses to AZD1222 COVID-19 vaccine. Study findings and constraints: A reported finding is that nearly half of spike-specific TCRs target unmutated variant regions.

The repertoire was sequenced with immunoSEQ multiplex PCR; TCRdb's copy has only in-frame clones and lacks some. The data contain 200,000 or so clones, approximately 90% of them singletons. Comments on this clone: Its antigen is not known.

Germline CDR1 KGHSH, CDR2 LQKENI. V gave up 0 bases and J gave up 7 bases; unmatched junction bases: 4. The length of the CDR3 is 15 residues. The sequence derives from an adult in good health. V and J are TRBV18 and TRBJ2-1; TRBD2 agrees at 9 bases. Sequencing was performed on peripheral blood, taken on day 0 of AZD1222 vaccination. The CDR3 protein is CASSPPSGSVNEQFF. In nucleotides, the CDR3 is TGTGCCAGCTCACCACCTAGCGGGAGTGTGAATGAGCAGTTCTTC.